This T cell receptor beta chain was captured by sequencing in a study of blood T cells in healthy people across ages. Whole-study findings and limits: It was not possible, with unsorted PBMCs, to conclusively compare naive and antigen-experienced cells.

Concerning this clonotype itself: Its antigen is not known.

The CDR3 is 13 residues long. V was clipped by 7 bases and J by 2 bases, with 10 bases between them. It was with a sample-barcoded 5' primer and a J-beta primer mix that a second PCR of roughly 6 to 12 cycles was run. A minimum of 2.5 million CDR3-containing paired-end reads was obtained for each sample. TCRdb re-derived calls from the 5' RACE reads in MiXCR, one entry per CDR3 protein. The data show about 670,000 distinct CDR3 sequences, 52% seen once. The receptor's source is a woman aged 80 or older in good health. The sequenced sample consisted of blood. The chain recombines TRBV12-3 or TRBV12-4 with TRBJ2-3, with D possibly TRBD1 on 5 matching bases. This CDR3 reads CASTTDNTDTQYF. The CDR3 DNA follows: TGTGCCAGCACCACGGACAACACAGATACGCAGTATTTT.